One and the same sample provided the 16 T cell receptor beta chains below, sequenced in a study of shared clonotypes between healthy human individuals. Repertoires were generated with immunoSEQ multiplex PCR, while TCRdb's copy carries only in-frame clones and drops some. The profile shows about 680,000 clones, around four fifths of them singletons. The sequenced material came from memory CD4+ T cells sorted from blood. Regarding subset: CD45RA-negative fraction. The receptors stem from a woman in her 30s in good health.

V and J are TRBV11-2 and TRBJ2-7; the D is unclear. The CDR3 runs to 13 residues. V gave up 10 bases and J gave up 0 bases, with 13 bases separating them. Germline values: CDR1 SGHAT, CDR2 FQNNGV. CDR3 protein: CATRPLTSYEQYF. CDR3 in DNA: TGTGCCACCCGCCCCCTAACCTCCTACGAGCAGTACTTC.

The chain has TRBV2 and TRBJ2-1, with 8 nucleotides matching TRBD2. The CDR3 runs to 15 residues. V gave up 3 bases and J gave up 7 bases; unmatched junction bases: 8. Per germline, CDR1 SNHLY and CDR2 FYNNEI. The CDR3 reads CASSESGSGWNEQFF. CDR3 DNA: TGTGCCAGCAGTGAGAGCGGGAGTGGTTGGAATGAGCAGTTCTTC.

This CDR3 is CASSRDKNTGELFF. The CDR3 DNA sequence: TGTGCCAGCAGTCGGGACAAGAACACCGGGGAGCTGTTTTTT. The chain couples TRBV11-2 to TRBJ2-2; possible D gene TRBD1, 6 bases. Germline CDR1 and CDR2: SGHAT and FQNNGV. Trimming removed 6 bases at V and 1 base at J, with 9 bases between. The length of the CDR3 is 14 residues.

This chain joins TRBV5-6 and TRBJ1-3; D might be TRBD1 (5 bases). The V gene's germline CDR1 is SGHDT and CDR2 YYEEEE. V was pared by 1 base and J by 0 bases, with 8 bases between. There are 15 residues in the CDR3. CDR3 DNA: TGTGCCAGCAGCTTGTGGGGGATCTCTGGAAACACCATATATTTT. It yields the protein CASSLWGISGNTIYF.

This clone was seen only a few times. The V gene is TRBV19, the J gene TRBJ2-3; D might be TRBD1 (5 bases). V was cut by 5 bases and J by 2 bases, with 17 bases left in between. CDR1 and CDR2 from the germline V gene are LNHDA and SQIVND (reference sequence). CDR3 length: 16 amino acids. CDR3 in DNA: TGTGCCAGTAGTGCCGTGGGGCGCGGCTTCACAGATACGCAGTATTTT. It yields the protein CASSAVGRGFTDTQYF. The full variable domain, its missing parts supplied by reference TRBV19 and TRBJ2-3, is DGGITQSPKYLFRKEGQNVTLSCEQNLNHDAMYWYRQDPGQGLRLIYYSQIVNDFQKGDIAEGYSVSREKKESFPLTVTSAQKNPTAFYLCASSAVGRGFTDTQYFGPGTRLTVL.

This clone was seen a single time. The chain joins TRBV28 to TRBJ2-7; D possibly corresponds to TRBD1 (6 bases). Deletions cut 6 bases from V and 3 bases from J, with 12 bases between. This CDR3 has 13 amino acids. The germline gives CDR1 MDHEN, CDR2 SYDVKM. The CDR3 reads CASRSGTHYEQYF. CDR3 bases: TGTGCCAGCAGGTCCGGGACACACTACGAGCAGTACTTC. The full variable domain, in which reference TRBV28 and TRBJ2-7 provide the parts outside the CDR3, is DVKVTQSSRYLVKRTGEKVFLECVQDMDHENMFWYRQDPGLGLRLIYFSYDVKMKEKGDIPEGYSVSREKKERFSLILESASTNQTSMYLCASRSGTHYEQYFGPGTRLTVT.

The chain combines TRBV10-3 with TRBJ1-1, with 9 bases fitting TRBD1. Trimming removed 6 bases from V and 1 base from J; junction bases left unmatched: 0. The CDR3 has 13 amino acids. The germline gives CDR1 ENHRY, CDR2 SYGVKD. In DNA, the CDR3 is TGTGCCATCAGGGACAGGGGGAACACTGAAGCTTTCTTT. Protein sequence: CAIRDRGNTEAFF.

The chain combines TRBV2 with TRBJ1-4, with TRBD1 as a possible D gene (6 bases). The V gene's germline CDR1 is SNHLY and CDR2 FYNNEI. Trimming removed 3 bases at V and 7 bases at J, with 18 bases between. The CDR3 length is 16 residues. CDR3 amino acids: CASSDAVGGGGEKLFF. CDR3 sequence (DNA): TGTGCCAGCAGTGACGCCGTGGGGGGCGGGGGTGAAAAACTGTTTTTT.

A note on this clone: Other DNA sequences in this specimen translate into the identical CDR3. The chain is built from TRBV7-9 and TRBJ2-7, with 15 bases matching TRBD2. V trimming: 7 bases; J trimming: 4 bases; junction bases outside the gene matches: 5. There are 15 residues in the CDR3. Germline loops: CDR1 SEHNR, CDR2 FQNEAQ (reference sequence). CDR3 residues: CASTGLAGGRYEQYF. The CDR3 nucleotides read TGTGCCAGCACAGGACTAGCGGGAGGGAGGTACGAGCAGTACTTC.

This chain links TRBV27 with TRBJ2-3; D tentatively reads TRBD1 or TRBD2 (5 bases each). The CDR3 extends over 13 amino acids. The germline gives CDR1 MNHEY, CDR2 SMNVEV (reference sequence). The ends were cut back, 11 bases at V and 0 bases at J, with 12 bases in the middle. The CDR3 is CASRDHSTDTQYF. CDR3 nucleotide sequence: TGTGCCTCCCGGGACCATAGCACAGATACGCAGTATTTT.

The J gene is TRBJ2-1, the V gene TRBV6-1; tentative D call: TRBD2 (6 bases). CDR3 length equals 17 residues. Germline V gene sequence: CDR1 MNHNS, CDR2 SASEGT. Trimming took off 3 bases at V and 0 bases at J, with 15 bases between the two ends. CDR3 DNA: TGTGCCAGCAGTGAGCCTATAGCGGATAGCTCCTACAATGAGCAGTTCTTC. Protein product: CASSEPIADSSYNEQFF.

This chain joins TRBV19 and TRBJ2-3; 8 nucleotides line up with TRBD2. The CDR3 has 16 amino acids. Germline loops: CDR1 LNHDA, CDR2 SQIVND (reference sequence). V lost 5 bases, J lost 0 bases, and 7 bases stayed unmatched. CDR3 protein: CASSPRTSSSTDTQYF. CDR3 coding DNA: TGTGCCAGTAGTCCAAGGACTAGCAGCAGCACAGATACGCAGTATTTT.

V usage is TRBV28 and J usage is TRBJ2-7; 10 nucleotides align to TRBD2. The CDR3 is 16 residues long. Germline-derived CDR1 and CDR2 are MDHEN and SYDVKM. V gave up 4 bases and J gave up 2 bases; unmatched junction bases: 8. As DNA, the CDR3 is TGTGCCAGCAGTTCCCCTAGCGGGAGAGCTACCTACGAGCAGTACTTC. Residues: CASSSPSGRATYEQYF.

The rearrangement joins TRBV4-2 to TRBJ2-1; TRBD2 aligns across 11 bases. J lost 8 bases, V lost 4 bases, and 10 bases had no gene match. Germline CDR1 and CDR2: LGHNA and YNFKEQ. This CDR3 contains 16 residues. CDR3 sequence reads: CASSRATSGSGDEQFF. CDR3 in DNA: TGTGCCAGCAGCCGTGCAACTAGCGGGAGTGGCGATGAGCAGTTCTTC.

The rearrangement links TRBV6-1 to TRBJ1-5, with D possibly TRBD1 on 5 matching bases. The V gene lost 2 bases and the J gene lost 3 bases, with 8 bases spanning the gap. Germline CDR1 reads MNHNS; CDR2 reads SASEGT. The CDR3 sequence is 14 residues long. CDR3 sequence: CASSEWGDNQPQHF. DNA of the CDR3: TGTGCCAGCAGTGAATGGGGGGACAATCAGCCCCAGCATTTT.

V usage is TRBV27 and J usage is TRBJ2-3; D gene unclear. The CDR3 has 10 residues. Germline V CDR1 and CDR2: MNHEY, SMNVEV (reference sequence). V lost 6 bases and J 5 bases, leaving 3 bases between the germline ends. CDR3 amino acids: CASRIDTQYF. The CDR3 DNA follows: TGTGCCAGCAGGATAGATACGCAGTATTTT.